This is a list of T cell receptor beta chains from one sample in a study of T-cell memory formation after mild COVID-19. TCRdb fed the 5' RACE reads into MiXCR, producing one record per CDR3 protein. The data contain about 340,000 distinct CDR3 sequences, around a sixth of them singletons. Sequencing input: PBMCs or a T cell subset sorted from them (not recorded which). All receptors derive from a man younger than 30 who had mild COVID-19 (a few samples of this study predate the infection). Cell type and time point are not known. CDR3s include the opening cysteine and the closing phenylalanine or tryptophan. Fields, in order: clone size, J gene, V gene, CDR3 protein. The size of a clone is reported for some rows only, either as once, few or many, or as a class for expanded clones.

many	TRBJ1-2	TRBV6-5	CASSWGQGGDYGYTF
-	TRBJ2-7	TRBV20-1	CSAPDRTLEQYF
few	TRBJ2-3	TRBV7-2	CASSFTGTGGASTDTQYF
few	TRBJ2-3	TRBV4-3	CASSPGDRRFTDTQYF
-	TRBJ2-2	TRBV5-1	CASSLAGPGTGELFF
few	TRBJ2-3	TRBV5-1	CASSGGAGGAEDTQYF
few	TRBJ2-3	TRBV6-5	CASSYRRADTQYF
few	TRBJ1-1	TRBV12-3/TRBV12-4	CASSRGHPNTEAFF
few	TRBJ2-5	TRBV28	CASSLGPGDETQYF
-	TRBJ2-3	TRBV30	CAWSTSGIDTQYF
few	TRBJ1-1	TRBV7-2	CASGSSGPRVPAFF
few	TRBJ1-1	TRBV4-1	CASSQETGDNTEAFF
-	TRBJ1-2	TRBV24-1	CATSPTTWTAERNGYTF
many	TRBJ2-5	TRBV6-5	CASMFQLDSAQYF
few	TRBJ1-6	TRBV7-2	CASSPQGSSPLHF
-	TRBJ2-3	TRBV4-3	CASSQRSDRDGTDTQYF
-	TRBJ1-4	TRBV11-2	CASSRGTATNEKLFF
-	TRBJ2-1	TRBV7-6	CASSLMPSGGLSSYNEQFF
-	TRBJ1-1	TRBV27	CASSLGGPVSKAFF
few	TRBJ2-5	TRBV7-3	CASSLNGLGGIQETQYF
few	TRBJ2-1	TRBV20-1	CSARTGLKVQLEQFF
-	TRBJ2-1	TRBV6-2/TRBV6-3	CASRRLAGPYNEQFF
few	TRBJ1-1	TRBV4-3	CASSQEARGNTEAFF
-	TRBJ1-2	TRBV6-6	CASSYVDRRGYTF
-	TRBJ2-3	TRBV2	CASRPGPSSTDTQYF
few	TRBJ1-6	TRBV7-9	CASSLDRGPYSPLHF
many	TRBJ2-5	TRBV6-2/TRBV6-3	CASSYTPETQYF
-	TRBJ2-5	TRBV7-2	CASSTSPDSRLSF
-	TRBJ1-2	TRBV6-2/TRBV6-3	CASSYSDSGYTF
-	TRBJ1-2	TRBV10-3	CAIREDGQGNYGYTF
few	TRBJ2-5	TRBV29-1	CSVDTEALQETQYF
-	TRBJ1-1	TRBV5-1	CASSFGDGYTEAFF
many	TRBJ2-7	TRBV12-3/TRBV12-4	CASSFGRAYEQYF
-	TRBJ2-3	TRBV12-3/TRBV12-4	CASSRTSGANTDTQYF
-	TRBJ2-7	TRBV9	CASSVGQGATYEQYF
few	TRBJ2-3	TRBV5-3	CARSDGTSERDTQYF
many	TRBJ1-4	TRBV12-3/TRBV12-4	CASTFAGTDEKLFF
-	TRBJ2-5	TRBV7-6	CASSQRGLGETQYF
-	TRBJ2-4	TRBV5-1	CASSLAVFSAKNIQYF
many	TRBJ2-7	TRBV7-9	CASSSTTGSYEQYF
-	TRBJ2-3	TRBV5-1	CASSSGASGTLDTQYF
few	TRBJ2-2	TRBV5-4	CASRERNTGELFF
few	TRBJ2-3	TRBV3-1	CASSQESPPYTQYF
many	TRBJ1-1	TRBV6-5	CASSYLRTGNTEAFF
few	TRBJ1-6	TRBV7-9	CASSRGLILHF
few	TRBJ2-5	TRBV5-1	CASSLAAGRSETQYF
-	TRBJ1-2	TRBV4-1	CASSQDAGENYGYTF
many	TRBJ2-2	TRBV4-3	CASSQRGTGHLNTGELFF
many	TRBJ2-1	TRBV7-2	CASSIQRGNLEQFF
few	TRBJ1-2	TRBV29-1	CSINPGYGYTF
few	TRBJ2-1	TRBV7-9	CASSLGGRDRQFF
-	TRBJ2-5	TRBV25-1	CASNAPPARSTQETQYF
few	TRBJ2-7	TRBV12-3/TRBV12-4	CASSSGQYEQYF
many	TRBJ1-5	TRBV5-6	CASSWDRGQPQHF
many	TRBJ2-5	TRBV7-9	CASSSARLNMVQGGKTQYF
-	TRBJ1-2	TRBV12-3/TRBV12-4	CASSPSGGLYGYTF